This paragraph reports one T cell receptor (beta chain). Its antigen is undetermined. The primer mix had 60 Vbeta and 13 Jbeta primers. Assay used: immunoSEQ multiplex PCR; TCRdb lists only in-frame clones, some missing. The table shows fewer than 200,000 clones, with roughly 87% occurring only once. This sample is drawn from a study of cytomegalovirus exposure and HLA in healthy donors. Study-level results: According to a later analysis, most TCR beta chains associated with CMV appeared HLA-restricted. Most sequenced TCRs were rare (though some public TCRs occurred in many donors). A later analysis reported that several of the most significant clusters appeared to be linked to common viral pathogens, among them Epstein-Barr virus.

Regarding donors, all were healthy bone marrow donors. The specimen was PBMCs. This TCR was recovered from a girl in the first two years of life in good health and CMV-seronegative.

The CDR3 DNA follows: TGTGCCAGTAGGACACTAGCGGGGGTGATAAACACCGGGGAGCTGTTTTTT. The encoded protein is CASRTLAGVINTGELFF. V and J are TRBV19 and TRBJ2-2; TRBD2 aligns across 11 bases. The germline V gene has CDR1 LNHDA and CDR2 SQIVND (reference sequence). The CDR3 is 17 amino acids. V was pared by 6 bases and J by 2 bases, with 8 bases of the junction left unmatched.